These 8 T cell receptor beta chains share one sample of origin, sequenced in a study of control samples from healthy donors and cancer patients. TCRdb keeps only in-frame clones here, not all; method: immunoSEQ multiplex PCR. The repertoire holds about 130,000 clones, with 91% as singletons. The sequenced sample consisted of blood. The receptors here all came from a young man in good health.

The chain recombines TRBV7-6 with TRBJ2-3, with D perhaps matching TRBD1 (5 bases). From germline, CDR1 is SGHVS and CDR2 FNYEAQ. The CDR3 runs 14 residues. The ends were cut back, 6 bases at V and 1 base at J, with 11 bases in the middle. This chain's CDR3 is CASSPGQGTDTQYF. CDR3 DNA sequence: TGTGCCAGCAGTCCAGGGCAGGGCACAGATACGCAGTATTTT.

The V gene is TRBV12-3 or TRBV12-4, the J gene TRBJ2-1; a weak D match, TRBD2 (5 bases). This CDR3 contains 12 residues. V lost 5 bases and J lost 13, with 15 bases in between. CDR3 bases: TGTGCCAGCAGTACCTCCGGAACTAGACAGTTCTTC. It is translated as CASSTSGTRQFF.

This clone was observed a few times. The chain carries TRBV10-1 and TRBJ2-7; D might be TRBD1 (6 bases). This CDR3 region has 17 residues. Germline values: CDR1 WNHNN, CDR2 SYGVQD (reference sequence). Deletions cut 2 bases from V and 3 bases from J, with 20 bases between. The CDR3 is CASSEAQGPAGFYEQYF. CDR3 in DNA: TGCGCCAGCAGTGAGGCACAGGGCCCCGCAGGGTTCTACGAGCAGTACTTC.

V usage is TRBV18 and J usage is TRBJ1-5, with D unclear. The CDR3 totals 12 residues. The germline CDR1 and CDR2 sequences are KGHSH and LQKENI. Trimming removed 0 bases from V and 6 bases from J, with 3 bases in between. The chain's CDR3 is CASSPPGQPQHF. CDR3 DNA sequence: TGTGCCAGCTCACCACCGGGTCAGCCCCAGCATTTT.

The gene calls are TRBV7-9 and TRBJ2-1, with 9 positions matching TRBD1. Germline CDR1 reads SEHNR; CDR2 reads FQNEAQ (reference sequence). The V gene end was trimmed by 2 bases and the J gene end by 6 bases; junction bases not matched to a gene: 2. The CDR3 consists of 14 residues. The CDR3 region is CASSLSDRGNEQFF. The CDR3 nucleotides are TGTGCCAGCAGCTTATCGGACAGGGGCAATGAGCAGTTCTTC.

The chain couples TRBV6-2 or TRBV6-3 to TRBJ1-4; no firm D call. The V end was cut by 4 bases, the J end by 0 bases, with 12 bases between. Germline loops: CDR1 MNHEY, CDR2 SVGEGT. The CDR3 has 16 amino acids. The CDR3 loop is CASSSFFAATNEKLFF. The CDR3 DNA reads as TGTGCCAGCAGTTCCTTCTTCGCCGCAACTAATGAAAAACTGTTTTTT.

A note on this clone: This same CDR3 is encoded by further DNA sequences in the sample. CDR3 in amino acids: CSVERQGNYGYTF. CDR3 in DNA: TGCAGCGTTGAGAGGCAGGGGAACTATGGCTACACCTTC. The V and J genes are TRBV29-1 and TRBJ1-2; D may be TRBD1 (6 bases). The CDR3 has 13 residues. Germline V gives CDR1 SQVTM, CDR2 ANQGSEA. Trimming pared 3 bases from V and 2 bases from J, leaving 10 bases between.

The chain combines TRBV5-1 with TRBJ2-2; no reliable D call. V was clipped by 4 bases and J by 2 bases, with 3 bases between them. The CDR3 consists of 12 residues. The germline V gene has CDR1 SGHRS and CDR2 YFSETQ. CDR3 region: CASSLNTGELFF. The CDR3 DNA reads TGCGCCAGCAGCCTTAACACCGGGGAGCTGTTTTTT. The whole variable domain, filled in from reference TRBV5-1 and TRBJ2-2, reads KAGVTQTPRYLIKTRGQQVTLSCSPISGHRSVSWYQQTPGQGLQFLFEYFSETQRNKGNFPGRFSGRQFSNSRSEMNVSTLELGDSALYLCASSLNTGELFFGEGSRLTVL.